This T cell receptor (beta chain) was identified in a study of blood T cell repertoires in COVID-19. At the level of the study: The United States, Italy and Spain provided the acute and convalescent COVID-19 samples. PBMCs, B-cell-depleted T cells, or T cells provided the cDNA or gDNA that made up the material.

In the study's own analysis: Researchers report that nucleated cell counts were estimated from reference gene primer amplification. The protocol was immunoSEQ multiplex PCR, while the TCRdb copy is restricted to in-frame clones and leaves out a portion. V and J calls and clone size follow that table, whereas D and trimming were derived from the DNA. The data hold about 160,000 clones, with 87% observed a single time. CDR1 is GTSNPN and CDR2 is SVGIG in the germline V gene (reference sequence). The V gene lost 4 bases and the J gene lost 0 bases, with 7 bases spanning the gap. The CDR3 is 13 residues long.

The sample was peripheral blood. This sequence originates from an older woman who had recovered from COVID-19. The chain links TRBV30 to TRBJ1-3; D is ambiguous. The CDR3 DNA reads TGTGCCTGGAACGGGAACTCTGGAAACACCATATATTTT. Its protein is CAWNGNSGNTIYF.